This passage covers 27 T cell receptor beta chains from one sample sequenced in a study of T cells after yellow fever vaccination. TCRdb re-derived calls from the 5' RACE reads in MiXCR, one entry per CDR3 protein. In the table there are under 600,000 distinct CDR3 sequences, about 14% of which are singletons. Sequencing used PBMCs, obtained on the day of the yellow fever booster vaccination. Receptor source: a man under 40 who received the YFV17D yellow fever vaccine.

The V call is TRBV12-3 or TRBV12-4, the J call TRBJ2-7; TRBD2 aligns across 8 bases. The length of the CDR3 is 18 residues. V trimming: 3 bases; J trimming: 0 bases; junction bases outside the gene matches: 13. This CDR3 is CASSFFRSSGYSSYEQYF. In nucleotides, the CDR3 is TGTGCCAGCAGTTTTTTTAGGTCTAGCGGGTACAGCTCCTACGAGCAGTACTTC.

This chain links TRBV3-1 with TRBJ2-3, with 10 bases identical to TRBD2. CDR3 length equals 18 residues. CDR1 and CDR2 from the germline V gene are LGHDT and YNNKEL (reference sequence). Trimming at V came to 4 bases and at J to 5 bases, leaving 15 bases not matched to a gene. CDR3 loop: CASSLGRTLAGEGDTQYF. The DNA of the CDR3 is TGTGCCAGCAGCCTAGGACGGACCCTAGCGGGAGAAGGAGATACGCAGTATTTT.

The rearrangement uses TRBV5-1 and TRBJ2-5; 10 bases are shared with TRBD2. Germline loops: CDR1 SGHRS, CDR2 YFSETQ. With V trimmed by 1 base and J by 1 base, 4 bases remained unmatched. The CDR3 spans 16 residues. The CDR3 sequence: CASSLTLAGIQETQYF. CDR3 DNA: TGCGCCAGCAGCTTGACACTAGCGGGGATCCAAGAGACCCAGTACTTC.

The genes are TRBV27 and TRBJ2-7, with 8 bases that match TRBD2. V shed 8 bases and J 6 bases; nucleotides not matched to a gene: 12. The germline V gene encodes CDR1 MNHEY and CDR2 SMNVEV (reference sequence). CDR3 length: 14 amino acids. CDR3 region: CASATSGVPFEQYF. The CDR3 DNA follows: TGTGCCAGCGCTACTAGCGGAGTTCCTTTCGAGCAGTACTTC.

The rearrangement uses TRBV19 and TRBJ1-5; weak D call: TRBD1 (5 bases). Germline-derived CDR1 and CDR2 are LNHDA and SQIVND (reference sequence). The CDR3 sequence is 19 residues long. The V end lost 6 bases, the J end lost 4 bases, and 28 bases lay between the germline ends. This chain's CDR3 is CASRPPRAPGPPRNQPQHF. The CDR3 DNA reads as TGTGCCAGTAGACCGCCCCGTGCTCCAGGGCCACCCAGAAATCAGCCCCAGCATTTT. Variable domain in full (rest from reference TRBV19 and TRBJ1-5): DGGITQSPKYLFRKEGQNVTLSCEQNLNHDAMYWYRQDPGQGLRLIYYSQIVNDFQKGDIAEGYSVSREKKESFPLTVTSAQKNPTAFYLCASRPPRAPGPPRNQPQHFGDGTRLSIL.

This clonotype was seen a handful of times. This chain uses TRBV6-5 with TRBJ1-1, with D maybe TRBD1 (5 bases). The germline V gene has CDR1 MNHEY and CDR2 SVGAGI. Trimming left V 8 bases short and J 8 bases short, with 12 bases between. The CDR3 is made up of 11 amino acids. The CDR3 bases are TGTGCCAGCTTATCCAAGGGGGAAGCTTTCTTT. It yields the protein CASLSKGEAFF.

This clonotype was seen more than once but under ten times. This rearrangement joins TRBV7-2 to TRBJ1-2; unclear D gene. V lost 5 bases and J lost 5, with 15 bases in between. Germline V gene data show CDR1 as SGHTA and CDR2 as FQGNSA. The CDR3 loop spans 14 amino acids. The CDR3 region is CASSPSGGEYGYTF. Written as DNA, the CDR3 is TGTGCCAGCAGCCCCTCGGGCGGAGAATATGGCTACACCTTC.

In this sample, this clonotype turned up many times. The rearrangement joins TRBV28 to TRBJ2-7; the D is unclear. The length of the CDR3 is 15 residues. V was pared by 3 bases and J by 1 base, with 13 bases between. CDR1 is MDHEN, CDR2 SYDVKM, per germline. In DNA form, the CDR3 reads TGTGCCAGCAGTTTGATTCCCGGATCATCCTACGAGCAGTACTTC. Its translation is CASSLIPGSSYEQYF.

This clonotype has just a few counts. This sequence joins TRBV12-3 or TRBV12-4 and TRBJ2-1; D is ambiguous. The V end lost 3 bases, the J end lost 5 bases, and 11 bases lay between the germline ends. The CDR3 extends over 14 amino acids. CDR3: CASSLPVGNNEQFF. CDR3 coding DNA: TGTGCCAGCAGTTTGCCAGTTGGGAACAATGAGCAGTTCTTC.

Note on this clonotype: Given the absence of the conserved phenylalanine or tryptophan at the CDR3 end, a read error is likely. The chain joins TRBV19 to TRBJ2-1; D is undetermined. V lost 4 bases and J 8 bases, leaving 12 bases between the germline ends. The germline CDR1 and CDR2 sequences are LNHDA and SQIVND (reference sequence). There are 13 residues in the CDR3. CDR3 coding DNA: TGTGCCAGTAGTAAAGAGAGGAGAGATGAGCAGTTCTTA. Protein sequence: CASSKERRDEQFL.

The chain joins TRBV29-1 to TRBJ1-6; TRBD1 might be the D (6 bases). Germline-derived CDR1 and CDR2 are SQVTM and ANQGSEA. Between the trimmed V and J ends, which lost 4 bases and 13 bases, there was a span of 20 bases. The CDR3 runs 14 residues. CDR3 DNA: TGCAGCGTTGGTTCAGGGGACGTGGGGAGTCCCCTCCACTTT. The encoded protein is CSVGSGDVGSPLHF. Full variable domain (missing parts from reference TRBV29-1 and TRBJ1-6): SAVISQKPSRDICQRGTSLTIQCQVDSQVTMMFWYRQQPGQSLTLIATANQGSEATYESGFVIDKFPISRPNLTFSTLTVSNMSPEDSSIYLCSVGSGDVGSPLHFGNGTRLTVT.

The chain carries TRBV18 and TRBJ1-2; tentative D call: TRBD1 (6 bases). With 1 base removed from V and 7 bases from J, the gap between germline ends came to 19 bases. CDR1 is KGHSH and CDR2 is LQKENI in the germline V gene. The CDR3 totals 16 residues. The CDR3 region has the DNA TGTGCCAGCTCACCACTGGAACAGGGCACTCCGGCTGGCTACACCTTC. Translating gives CASSPLEQGTPAGYTF.

The sample holds many counts of this clonotype. The chain links TRBV4-3 to TRBJ1-6, with no clear D. CDR1 and CDR2 (germline): LGHNA, YSLEER. Trimming cost V 3 bases and J 4 bases, with 10 bases left between them. The CDR3 loop spans 15 amino acids. CDR3 region: CASSHDGRYNSPLHF. The CDR3 nucleotides read TGCGCCAGCAGCCACGACGGACGATATAATTCACCCCTCCACTTT.

The CDR3 region is CASSLQRERLYEQYF. The DNA of the CDR3 is TGTGCCAGCAGCTTACAGCGGGAGCGTCTCTACGAGCAGTACTTC. The chain recombines TRBV7-9 with TRBJ2-7; 8 nucleotides line up with TRBD2. Germline-derived CDR1 and CDR2 are SEHNR and FQNEAQ (reference sequence). CDR3 size: 15 residues. J was trimmed by 3 bases and V by 2 bases; bases with no gene match: 6. Supplemented by reference TRBV7-9 and TRBJ2-7, the full variable domain reads DTGVSQNPRHKITKRGQNVTFRCDPISEHNRLYWYRQTLGQGPEFLTYFQNEAQLEKSRLLSDRFSAERPKGSFSTLEIQRTEQGDSAMYLCASSLQRERLYEQYFGPGTRLTVT.

The V and J genes are TRBV5-1 and TRBJ2-1; 7 nucleotides match TRBD2. The ends lost 2 bases at V and 1 base at J; junction bases unmatched: 6. CDR3 length equals 16 residues. CDR1 is SGHRS and CDR2 is YFSETQ in the germline V gene. The CDR3 loop reads CASSFSSGISYNEQFF. The CDR3 DNA follows: TGCGCCAGCAGCTTTTCTAGCGGTATTTCCTACAATGAGCAGTTCTTC.

As concerns this clonotype: This clone may be a read error of a much larger clone one base away. V gene TRBV19 combines with J gene TRBJ2-7, with 9 bases that match TRBD1. The CDR3 contains 15 residues. Germline CDR1 reads LNHDA; CDR2 reads SQIVND (reference sequence). The CDR3 is CACSMSGTGTGEQYF. In DNA form, the CDR3 reads TGTGCCTGTAGTATGTCCGGGACAGGGACGGGCGAGCAGTACTTC.

In its sample, this clonotype was seen a few times. This sequence joins TRBV20-1 and TRBJ1-5, with D unresolved. CDR1 is DFQATT, CDR2 SNEGSKA, per germline (reference sequence). The CDR3 covers 14 residues. The V end was cut by 0 bases, the J end by 0 bases, with 6 bases between. The CDR3 DNA reads as TGCAGTGCTAGAGATATCTATAGCAATCAGCCCCAGCATTTT. Encoded protein: CSARDIYSNQPQHF.

In this sample, this clonotype turned up a few times. This chain connects TRBV7-9 to TRBJ2-5; D call uncertain. The CDR3 loop spans 11 amino acids. Germline V gene lookup returns CDR1 SEHNR and CDR2 FQNEAQ (reference sequence). The V and J ends lost 7 bases and 4 bases respectively, with 7 bases between them. CDR3 in amino acids: CASILGETQYF. Written as DNA, the CDR3 is TGTGCCAGCATCTTGGGAGAGACCCAGTACTTC.

The rearrangement joins TRBV30 to TRBJ2-7, with 11 bases identical to TRBD2. Germline lookup yields CDR1 GTSNPN and CDR2 SVGIG (reference sequence). V gave up 3 bases and J gave up 2 bases; unmatched junction bases: 0. The CDR3 length is 13 residues. As DNA, the CDR3 is TGTGCCTGGAGACTAGCGGGAGCCTACGAGCAGTACTTC. Translated, it gives CAWRLAGAYEQYF.

The chain employs TRBV19 and TRBJ1-1, with D possibly matching TRBD1 (6 bases). The germline V gene has CDR1 LNHDA and CDR2 SQIVND (reference sequence). The CDR3 is 11 amino acids. Trimming removed 7 bases from V and 10 bases from J, with 13 bases in between. CDR3 nucleotides: TGTGCCAGTACCCTGAGAGGGGGAGCTTTCTTT. Protein sequence: CASTLRGGAFF.

The rearrangement uses TRBV7-9 and TRBJ1-2; D might be TRBD1 (6 bases). Trimming shortened V by 7 bases and J by 4 bases, and 16 bases separated the two germline ends. Germline values: CDR1 SEHNR, CDR2 FQNEAQ (reference sequence). This CDR3 has 14 amino acids. The CDR3 sequence: CASTSGQLGYGYTF. DNA of the CDR3: TGTGCCAGCACATCTGGACAGTTAGGCTATGGCTACACCTTC.

The V gene is TRBV6-5, the J gene TRBJ2-1, with 8 nucleotides matching TRBD2. With V trimmed by 0 bases and J by 6 bases, 7 bases remained unmatched. This CDR3 is 16 amino acids long. Per the germline V gene, CDR1 is MNHEY and CDR2 is SVGAGI. CDR3 coding DNA: TGTGCCAGCAGTTACTCGAGTGGCGGGAGGTTCAATGAGCAGTTCTTC. Residues: CASSYSSGGRFNEQFF.

J is TRBJ2-1 and V is TRBV18, with TRBD2 as a possible D gene (6 bases). CDR3 length: 15 amino acids. The V and J ends lost 3 bases and 10 bases respectively, with 19 bases between them. The germline V gene encodes CDR1 KGHSH and CDR2 LQKENI. CDR3 amino acids: CASSPGRPPGREQFF. The CDR3 DNA is TGTGCCAGCTCACCCGGGAGACCCCCAGGGCGAGAGCAGTTCTTC. Together with reference TRBV18 and TRBJ2-1, the CDR3 gives the full variable domain: NAGVMQNPRHLVRRRGQEARLRCSPMKGHSHVYWYRQLPEEGLKFMVYLQKENIIDESGMPKERFSAEFPKEGPSILRIQQVVRGDSAAYFCASSPGRPPGREQFFGPGTRLTVL.

The CDR3 here is CSVSRGGLGETQYF. DNA for the CDR3: TGCAGTGTCTCGAGGGGCGGTTTAGGAGAGACCCAGTACTTC. J is TRBJ2-5 and V is TRBV20-1, with D possibly being TRBD1 or TRBD2 (5 bases each). CDR3 size: 14 residues. V was shortened by 7 bases and J by 4 bases, with 19 bases between the two germline ends. The germline V gene encodes CDR1 DFQATT and CDR2 SNEGSKA (reference sequence).

The chain combines TRBV15 with TRBJ2-5; a weak D match, TRBD2 (6 bases). The CDR3 covers 17 residues. The ends were cut back, 4 bases at V and 2 bases at J, with 20 bases in the middle. The germline V gene encodes CDR1 LNHNV and CDR2 YYDKDF (reference sequence). The CDR3 is CATSTFSGGIEQETQYF. CDR3 DNA: TGTGCCACCAGCACCTTTAGCGGAGGTATAGAACAAGAGACCCAGTACTTC.

A few counts support this clonotype. The V gene is TRBV6-1, the J gene TRBJ2-7, with 7 bases that match TRBD2. Per the germline V gene, CDR1 is MNHNS and CDR2 is SASEGT. The CDR3 is 15 residues long. The V gene end was trimmed by 6 bases and the J gene end by 4 bases; junction bases not matched to a gene: 12. DNA of the CDR3: TGTGCCAGCAGCCCGAGGGGAGCGGGACCATACGAGCAGTACTTC. Translation: CASSPRGAGPYEQYF.

V usage is TRBV5-1 and J usage is TRBJ2-1; 13 nucleotides match TRBD2. CDR1 and CDR2 (germline): SGHRS, YFSETQ. With 4 bases clipped from V and 10 bases from J, the junction kept 8 bases outside the gene matches. The length of the CDR3 is 15 residues. CDR3: CASSRGLAGPPEQFF. The CDR3 DNA follows: TGCGCCAGCAGCAGGGGACTAGCGGGACCACCGGAGCAGTTCTTC.